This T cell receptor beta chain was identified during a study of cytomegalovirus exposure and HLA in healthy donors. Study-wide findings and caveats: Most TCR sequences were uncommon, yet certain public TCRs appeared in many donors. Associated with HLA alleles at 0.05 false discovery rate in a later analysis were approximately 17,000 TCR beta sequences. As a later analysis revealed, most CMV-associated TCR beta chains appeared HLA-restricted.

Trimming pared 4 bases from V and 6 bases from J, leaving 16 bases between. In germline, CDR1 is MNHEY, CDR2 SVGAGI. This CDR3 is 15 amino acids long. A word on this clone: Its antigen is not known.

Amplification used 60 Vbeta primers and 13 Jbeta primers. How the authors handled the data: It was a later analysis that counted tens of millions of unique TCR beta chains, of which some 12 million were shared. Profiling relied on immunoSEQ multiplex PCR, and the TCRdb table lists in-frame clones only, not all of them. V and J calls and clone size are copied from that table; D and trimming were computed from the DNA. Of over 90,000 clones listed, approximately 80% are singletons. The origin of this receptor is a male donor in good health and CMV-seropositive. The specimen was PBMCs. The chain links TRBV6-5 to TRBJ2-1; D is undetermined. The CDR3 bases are TGTGCCAGCAGTTCCGGCCAGGTACTGCGCAATGAGCAGTTCTTC. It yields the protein CASSSGQVLRNEQFF.